This passage covers 20 T cell receptor beta chains from one sample sequenced in a study of shared clonotypes between healthy human individuals. TCRdb keeps only in-frame clones here, not all; method: immunoSEQ multiplex PCR. The data hold over 2 million clones, with 85% to 95% observed a single time. Input material: naive CD4+ T cells sorted from blood. Described subset: CD45RA+ positively selected. The receptor set was obtained from a man between 18 and 35 years old in good health.

The chain joins TRBV6-4 to TRBJ2-6; TRBD2 is a possible D gene (6 bases). The CDR3 consists of 14 residues. The V and J ends lost 4 bases and 10 bases respectively, with 14 bases between them. Germline V CDR1 and CDR2: MRHNA, SNTAGT. The CDR3 DNA sequence: TGTGCCAGCAGTGTCCTCGGAGGGGAGAACGTCCTGACTTTC. Its translation is CASSVLGGENVLTF.

The rearrangement uses TRBV14 and TRBJ1-1; D is possibly TRBD1 (5 bases). The V gene's germline CDR1 is SGHDN and CDR2 FVKESK. CDR3 length: 14 residues. The V end lost 1 base, the J end lost 4 bases, and 10 bases lay between the germline ends. The CDR3 region is CASSQVTQVTEAFF. DNA of the CDR3: TGTGCCAGCAGCCAAGTCACACAGGTCACTGAAGCTTTCTTT.

The V and J genes are TRBV2 and TRBJ2-3; tentatively, D is TRBD2 (6 bases). Germline lookup yields CDR1 SNHLY and CDR2 FYNNEI. The V gene lost 7 bases and the J gene lost 0 bases, with 17 bases spanning the gap. The CDR3 length is 16 residues. DNA for the CDR3: TGTGCCAGCACAGCTAGCGTGACACTCAGCACAGATACGCAGTATTTT. Translated, it gives CASTASVTLSTDTQYF.

Remarks on this clone: Other DNA sequences in this sample translate to the same CDR3. The chain employs TRBV18 and TRBJ2-7; 10 nucleotides align to TRBD2. CDR3 length equals 15 residues. The germline V gene encodes CDR1 KGHSH and CDR2 LQKENI. The ends lost 3 bases at V and 3 bases at J; junction bases unmatched: 5. CDR3 bases: TGTGCCAGCTCACCGCCGGGACTAGCGAGCTACGAGCAGTACTTC. It specifies CASSPPGLASYEQYF.

V is TRBV7-2 and J is TRBJ1-1; 7 bases align to TRBD1. The V gene end was trimmed by 2 bases and the J gene end by 6 bases; junction bases not matched to a gene: 15. Germline lookup yields CDR1 SGHTA and CDR2 FQGNSA. CDR3 length equals 17 residues. CDR3 in amino acids: CASSLMLQGNTGAEAFF. CDR3 in DNA: TGTGCCAGCAGCTTAATGTTACAGGGGAACACGGGTGCTGAAGCTTTCTTT.

The CDR3 DNA reads as TGTGCCAGTCGGGGGAGTGATCAGCCCCAGCATTTT. It codes for CASRGSDQPQHF. The rearrangement links TRBV18 to TRBJ1-5; D might be TRBD1 (5 bases). V gave up 9 bases and J gave up 5 bases, with 11 bases separating them. Germline CDR1 KGHSH, CDR2 LQKENI. The CDR3 contains 12 residues.

The chain couples TRBV9 to TRBJ1-5; 8 bases are a match to TRBD1. The CDR3 spans 15 residues. Germline loops: CDR1 SGDLS, CDR2 YYNGEE. V was pared by 0 bases and J by 7 bases, with 6 bases of the junction left unmatched. CDR3 amino acids: CASSVDPGGGQPQHF. CDR3 coding DNA: TGTGCCAGCAGCGTAGATCCAGGGGGCGGGCAGCCCCAGCATTTT.

V usage is TRBV5-5 and J usage is TRBJ1-2; a possible D gene is TRBD1 (6 bases). The germline gives CDR1 SGHKS, CDR2 YYEKEE (reference sequence). V lost 1 base, J lost 6 bases, and 16 bases lay in between. This CDR3 comprises 15 residues. CDR3 DNA: TGTGCCAGCAGCTTGATGGACAGTGGTCGTGATGGCTACACCTTC. This translates into CASSLMDSGRDGYTF.

The chain couples TRBV5-1 to TRBJ1-6; unclear D gene. CDR3 size: 16 residues. Trimming left V 2 bases short and J 2 bases short, with 11 bases between. Germline CDR1 SGHRS, CDR2 YFSETQ. The CDR3 region is CASSLGRATYNSPLHF. In DNA, the CDR3 is TGCGCCAGCAGCTTAGGAAGGGCCACCTATAATTCACCCCTCCACTTT.

This clone has a single count. The chain employs TRBV5-1 and TRBJ2-1, with no clear D. The CDR3 has 16 residues. Trimming left V 0 bases short and J 6 bases short, with 16 bases between. Per the germline V gene, CDR1 is SGHRS and CDR2 is YFSETQ. CDR3 in amino acids: CASSLDPALATNEQFF. The CDR3 region has the DNA TGCGCCAGCAGCTTGGATCCGGCTTTGGCTACCAATGAGCAGTTCTTC.

This clone was counted a single time. The gene calls are TRBV30 and TRBJ1-1; D remains unclear. CDR1 is GTSNPN, CDR2 SVGIG, per germline (reference sequence). Trimming pared 4 bases from V and 10 bases from J, leaving 19 bases between. This CDR3 is 13 amino acids long. CDR3 residues: CAWNGPWVELAFF. In DNA, the CDR3 is TGTGCCTGGAATGGGCCCTGGGTTGAGTTAGCTTTCTTT.

Remarks on this clone: The same CDR3 is also encoded by other DNA sequences in this sample. The chain employs TRBV9 and TRBJ2-5; 7 positions match TRBD1. Trimming removed 3 bases from V and 5 bases from J; junction bases left unmatched: 7. Germline V lookup: CDR1 SGDLS, CDR2 YYNGEE. The CDR3 sequence is 14 residues long. The DNA of the CDR3 is TGTGCCAGCAGCGAAAGAGGGGGCCGGGAGACCCAGTACTTC. Translating gives CASSERGGRETQYF.

In the case of this clone: Other DNA sequences in the sample encode the same CDR3. The chain employs TRBV7-9 and TRBJ1-5; no definite D call. Germline values: CDR1 SEHNR, CDR2 FQNEAQ (reference sequence). CDR3 length: 12 amino acids. V shed 5 bases and J shed 4 bases, with 6 bases lying between them. CDR3: CASSRENQPQHF. In DNA, the CDR3 is TGTGCCAGCAGCAGGGAGAATCAGCCCCAGCATTTT.

The table lists this clone with a count of one. The chain is built from TRBV5-1 and TRBJ2-4; a weak D match, TRBD2 (6 bases). This CDR3 is 13 amino acids long. Germline V gives CDR1 SGHRS, CDR2 YFSETQ. V lost 0 bases, J lost 8 bases, and 9 bases lay in between. The CDR3 spells CASSLGREDIQYF. CDR3 DNA: TGCGCCAGCAGCTTGGGTAGGGAGGACATTCAGTACTTC. The full variable domain, completed using reference TRBV5-1 and TRBJ2-4, is KAGVTQTPRYLIKTRGQQVTLSCSPISGHRSVSWYQQTPGQGLQFLFEYFSETQRNKGNFPGRFSGRQFSNSRSEMNVSTLELGDSALYLCASSLGREDIQYFGAGTRLSVL.

The chain links TRBV28 to TRBJ2-7; 7 nucleotides match TRBD1. This CDR3 spans 14 amino acids. J lost 3 bases, V lost 6 bases, and 8 bases had no gene match. Germline lookup yields CDR1 MDHEN and CDR2 SYDVKM. DNA for the CDR3: TGTGCCAGCAGCCGGACAGGAAGATTCTACGAGCAGTACTTC. Translation gives CASSRTGRFYEQYF.

Turning to this clone: The same CDR3 is also encoded by other DNA sequences in this sample. The J gene is TRBJ2-3, the V gene TRBV4-1; no clear D gene. The V end lost 0 bases, the J end lost 0 bases, and 4 bases lay between the germline ends. The germline CDR1 and CDR2 sequences are MGHRA and YSYEKL. The CDR3 is 14 amino acids. CDR3 DNA sequence: TGCGCCAGCAGCCAAGATAGGAGCACAGATACGCAGTATTTT. This sequence encodes CASSQDRSTDTQYF.

The chain employs TRBV2 and TRBJ2-1, with D tentatively TRBD2 (5 bases). The CDR3 consists of 14 residues. The germline V gene encodes CDR1 SNHLY and CDR2 FYNNEI. V was trimmed by 4 bases and J by 6 bases, leaving 13 bases between them. The CDR3 spells CASSAQAGLNEQFF. The CDR3 DNA sequence: TGTGCCAGCAGTGCTCAGGCAGGACTCAATGAGCAGTTCTTC.

V usage is TRBV6-5 and J usage is TRBJ2-3, with D possibly matching TRBD2 (5 bases). Looked up from germline, CDR1 is MNHEY and CDR2 is SVGAGI. CDR3 length equals 14 residues. V gave up 5 bases and J gave up 6 bases, with 15 bases separating them. The DNA of the CDR3 is TGTGCCAGCAGTGAGAGTCGAGGGTGGGATACGCAGTATTTT. Amino acid sequence: CASSESRGWDTQYF.

The chain has TRBV19 and TRBJ2-7, with a possible D match to TRBD1 (6 bases). V was pared by 4 bases and J by 2 bases, with 12 bases between. Germline V lookup: CDR1 LNHDA, CDR2 SQIVND (reference sequence). The length of the CDR3 is 14 residues. The CDR3 region is CASSTQGTTYEQYF. CDR3 in DNA: TGTGCCAGTAGTACGCAGGGGACGACCTACGAGCAGTACTTC.

The V and J genes are TRBV11-2 and TRBJ2-5, with D unclear. The CDR3 has 14 residues. V was shortened by 5 bases and J by 4 bases, with 14 bases between the two germline ends. The germline V gene has CDR1 SGHAT and CDR2 FQNNGV. The CDR3: CASSPSPGSETQYF. As DNA, the CDR3 is TGTGCCAGCAGCCCCTCTCCGGGCTCAGAGACCCAGTACTTC.